This TCR beta chain is drawn from a study of OX40 agonist ivuxolimab in advanced cancers. Study overall: Patients' therapy was ivuxolimab, an antibody that acts as an agonist of OX40 (CD134). Those enrolled were approximately 87% male, with a mean age of 60 years and ages from roughly 20 to 85. Previous treatment with anti-PD-1, anti-PD-L1 or anti-CTLA-4 therapy was allowed; about 40% had received some. Two patients with cutaneous melanoma and one with hepatocellular carcinoma, three in total, showed partial responses.

Method: immunoSEQ multiplex PCR; TCRdb's copy keeps in-frame clones and lacks some. The data show 43,000 or so clones, around nine tenths seen once. Germline values: CDR1 SQVTM, CDR2 ANQGSEA. Trimming cost V 6 bases and J 7 bases; bases outside gene matches: 3. The CDR3 runs to 11 residues. The sequences come from CD4+ or CD8+ T cells sorted from blood, collected in a trial of the OX40 agonist ivuxolimab. The origin of this receptor is an adult with an advanced solid tumor such as melanoma, head and neck, liver or kidney cancer. The V gene is TRBV29-1, the J gene TRBJ1-2; 9 nucleotides agree with TRBD1. The DNA for the CDR3 is TGCAGCGTCACAGGGGGCTCTGGCTACACCTTC. Protein sequence: CSVTGGSGYTF. The variable domain in full, with the rest retrieved from reference TRBV29-1 and TRBJ1-2, is SAVISQKPSRDICQRGTSLTIQCQVDSQVTMMFWYRQQPGQSLTLIATANQGSEATYESGFVIDKFPISRPNLTFSTLTVSNMSPEDSSIYLCSVTGGSGYTFGSGTRLTVV.